The entry that follows covers one T cell receptor (beta chain) sequence. Its specificity is unknown. This entry comes from a study of circulating and synovial CD4+ cells in juvenile arthritis. Findings of the study overall: Compared with bulk blood, circulating pathogenic-like lymphocytes shared substantially more CDR3 sequences with synovial T cells.

Germline loops: CDR1 SGDLS, CDR2 YYNGEE. There are 15 residues in the CDR3. V gave up 3 bases and J gave up 2 bases, with 13 bases separating them. Only in-frame clones appear in the TCRdb table, and some are missing; sequencing was by immunoSEQ multiplex PCR. The sample records around 30,000 clones, nearly 95% being singletons. The specimen sequenced was CD4+ T cells from blood. This chain links TRBV9 with TRBJ2-3; D may be TRBD2 (5 bases). The sequence was collected from a human donor with juvenile idiopathic arthritis. CDR3 protein: CASSGTLVATDTQYF. The DNA of the CDR3 is TGTGCCAGCAGCGGGACTCTAGTCGCCACAGATACGCAGTATTTT.